The source of this TCR beta chain is a study of blood T cell repertoires in COVID-19. The CDR3 has 16 residues. V was clipped by 8 bases and J by 4 bases; unmatched bases: 15. Germline V gives CDR1 MGHDK, CDR2 SYGVNS. Sequenced by immunoSEQ multiplex PCR; TCRdb stores in-frame clones only, minus some. The data hold 350,000 or so clones, with about 86% observed a single time. The clonotype was recovered from a woman aged 40 to 55 with acute COVID-19. V and J are TRBV25-1 and TRBJ1-2, with TRBD1 identical over 8 bases. Sequencing was carried out using PBMCs or T cells enriched from blood (not recorded which). CDR3 bases: TGTGCCAGCGCAGAAACCGGGACAGGACGACTCTATGGCTACACCTTC. Translated: CASAETGTGRLYGYTF.